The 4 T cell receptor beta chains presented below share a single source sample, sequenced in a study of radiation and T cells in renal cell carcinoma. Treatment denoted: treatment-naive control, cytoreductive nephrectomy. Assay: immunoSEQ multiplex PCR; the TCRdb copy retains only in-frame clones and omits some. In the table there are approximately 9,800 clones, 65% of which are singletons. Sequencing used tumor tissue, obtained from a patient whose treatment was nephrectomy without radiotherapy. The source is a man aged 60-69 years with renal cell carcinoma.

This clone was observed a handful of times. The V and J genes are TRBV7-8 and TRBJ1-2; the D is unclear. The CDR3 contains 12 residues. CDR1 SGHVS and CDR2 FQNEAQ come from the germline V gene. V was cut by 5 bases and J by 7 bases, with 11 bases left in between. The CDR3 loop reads CASSPYLSGYTF. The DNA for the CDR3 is TGTGCCAGCAGCCCATACCTTAGTGGCTACACCTTC.

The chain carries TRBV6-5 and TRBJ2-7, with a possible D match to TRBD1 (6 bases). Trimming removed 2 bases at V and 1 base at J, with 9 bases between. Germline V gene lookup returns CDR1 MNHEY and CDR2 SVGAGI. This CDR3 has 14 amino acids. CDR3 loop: CASSYAQGSYEQYF. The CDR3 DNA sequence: TGTGCCAGCAGTTACGCACAGGGTTCCTACGAGCAGTACTTC.

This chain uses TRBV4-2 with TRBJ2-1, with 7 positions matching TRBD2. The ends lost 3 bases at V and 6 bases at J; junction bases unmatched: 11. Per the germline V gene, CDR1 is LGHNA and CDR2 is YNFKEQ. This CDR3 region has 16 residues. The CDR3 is CASSQQRLAPRNEQFF. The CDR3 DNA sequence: TGTGCCAGCAGCCAGCAGAGACTAGCCCCGCGCAATGAGCAGTTCTTC.

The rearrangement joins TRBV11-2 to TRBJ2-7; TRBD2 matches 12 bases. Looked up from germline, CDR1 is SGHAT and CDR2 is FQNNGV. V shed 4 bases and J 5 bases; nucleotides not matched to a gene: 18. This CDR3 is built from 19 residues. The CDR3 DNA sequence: TGTGCCAGCAGCTCCGTTCTAGCGGGGGGGCTCCGCTTCCTTGACGAGCAGTACTTC. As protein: CASSSVLAGGLRFLDEQYF.